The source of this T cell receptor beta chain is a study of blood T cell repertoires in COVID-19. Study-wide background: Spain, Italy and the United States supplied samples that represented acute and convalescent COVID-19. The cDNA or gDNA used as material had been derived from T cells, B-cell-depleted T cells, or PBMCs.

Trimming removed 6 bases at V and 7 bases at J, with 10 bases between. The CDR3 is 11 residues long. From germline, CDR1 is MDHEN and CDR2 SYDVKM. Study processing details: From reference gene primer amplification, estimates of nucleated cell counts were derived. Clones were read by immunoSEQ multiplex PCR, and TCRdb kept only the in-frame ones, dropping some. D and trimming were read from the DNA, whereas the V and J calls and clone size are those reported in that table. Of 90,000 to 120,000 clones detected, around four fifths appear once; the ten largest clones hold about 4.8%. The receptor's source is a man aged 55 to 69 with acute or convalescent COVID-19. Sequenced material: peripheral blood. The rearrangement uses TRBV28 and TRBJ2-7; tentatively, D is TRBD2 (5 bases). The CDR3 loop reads CASSDPGEQYF. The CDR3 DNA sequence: TGTGCCAGCAGCGATCCGGGGGAGCAGTACTTC.